Described below is a single TCR beta chain sequence and its context. Antigen: not known. The data are from a study of T cells in localized non-small cell lung cancer. Whole-study results and caveats: Researchers found a median around 58 of the top 100 tumor clones in adjacent lung. Greater T cell density in blood accompanied longer overall survival.

Germline V lookup: CDR1 SGHDT, CDR2 YYEEEE. This CDR3 region has 15 residues. V was clipped by 7 bases and J by 1 base, with 17 bases between them. Profiled with immunoSEQ multiplex PCR; TCRdb holds only in-frame clones, not every one. The profile covers some 38,000 clones, with around 86% appearing a single time and under 7% taken by the ten largest. The specimen comprised peripheral blood mononuclear cells, sampled before any cancer treatment. The V call is TRBV5-6, the J call TRBJ2-5; D possibly corresponds to TRBD1 (6 bases). The clonotype comes from a male donor older than 55 with stage II lung adenocarcinoma. The CDR3 nucleotides are TGTGCCAGCGGCGGACAGAGGGGAATCCAAGAGACCCAGTACTTC. This translates into CASGGQRGIQETQYF.